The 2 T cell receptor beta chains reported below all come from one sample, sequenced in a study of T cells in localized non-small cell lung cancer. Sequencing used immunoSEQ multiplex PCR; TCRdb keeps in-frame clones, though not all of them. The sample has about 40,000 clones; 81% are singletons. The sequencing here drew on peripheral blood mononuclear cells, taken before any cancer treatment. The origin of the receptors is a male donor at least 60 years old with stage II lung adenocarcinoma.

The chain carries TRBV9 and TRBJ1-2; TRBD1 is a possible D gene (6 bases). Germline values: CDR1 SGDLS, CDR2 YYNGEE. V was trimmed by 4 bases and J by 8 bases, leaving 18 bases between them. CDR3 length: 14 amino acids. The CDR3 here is CASSPQTGREGYTF. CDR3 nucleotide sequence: TGTGCCAGCAGCCCCCAAACAGGGCGGGAAGGCTACACCTTC.

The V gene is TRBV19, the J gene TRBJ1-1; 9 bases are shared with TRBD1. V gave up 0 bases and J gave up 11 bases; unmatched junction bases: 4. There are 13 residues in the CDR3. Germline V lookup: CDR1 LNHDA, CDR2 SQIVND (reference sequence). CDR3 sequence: CASSIDNRGLAFF. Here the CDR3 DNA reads TGTGCCAGTAGTATAGATAACAGGGGGCTGGCTTTCTTT.